Each of the 4 T cell receptor beta chains below was sequenced from the same sample in a study of Tregs in tolerant kidney transplant recipients. Using immunoSEQ multiplex PCR, the repertoire was profiled, and TCRdb retains in-frame clones only, with some absent. The profile covers nearly 95,000 clones, with roughly 93% appearing a single time and about 0.45% taken by the ten largest. The specimen comprised CD4+ T cells from blood, sampled before the transplant. These TCRs come from a human donor who received a combined kidney and bone marrow transplant.

Comments on this clone: One junction end disagrees with the germline gene, perhaps due to a read error. This sample includes further DNA sequences coding for the same CDR3. The chain is built from TRBV27 and TRBJ1-6; 8 bases line up with TRBD1. The V gene's germline CDR1 is MNHEY and CDR2 SMNVEV (reference sequence). The CDR3 runs 15 residues. CDR3 amino acids: CASSPRGRDNSPLHF. The CDR3 coding sequence is TGTGCCAGCAGTCCCAGGGGGCGAGATAATTCCCCCCTCCACTTT.

The chain recombines TRBV30 with TRBJ2-7, with 10 bases aligning to TRBD1. V lost 3 bases, J lost 5 bases, and 10 bases stayed unmatched. From germline, CDR1 is GTSNPN and CDR2 SVGIG (reference sequence). There are 15 residues in the CDR3. The CDR3: CAWRATGQGFNEQYF. As DNA, the CDR3 is TGTGCCTGGAGGGCAACGGGACAGGGGTTCAACGAGCAGTACTTC.

J is TRBJ1-5 and V is TRBV6-1; D not resolved. This CDR3 contains 13 residues. CDR1 and CDR2 (germline): MNHNS, SASEGT. Trimming left V 6 bases short and J 3 bases short, with 9 bases between. Here the CDR3 DNA reads TGTGCCAGCAGCTGGGAGGCCAATCAGCCCCAGCATTTT. This encodes CASSWEANQPQHF.

This clone has a single count. The chain joins TRBV11-3 to TRBJ2-3; perhaps TRBD2 as D (6 bases). This CDR3 has 17 amino acids. The V gene's germline CDR1 is SGHNT and CDR2 YENEEA. V lost 0 bases and J 3 bases, leaving 16 bases between the germline ends. Here the CDR3 reads CASSLEGAGSGTDTQYF. As DNA, the CDR3 is TGTGCCAGCAGCTTAGAAGGCGCGGGGTCTGGGACAGATACGCAGTATTTT.